The clone carrying this T cell receptor beta chain was recorded a few times. Original methodology: From reference gene primer amplification, estimates of nucleated cell counts were derived. Data came from immunoSEQ multiplex PCR; TCRdb stores just in-frame clones and leaves some out. The V and J calls and clone size come from that table; D and trimming were worked out from the DNA. The sample contains roughly 65,000 clones, around 77% of which appear only once. The data belong to a study of blood T cell repertoires in COVID-19. Across the whole study: Spain, Italy and the United States supplied samples that represented acute and convalescent COVID-19. PBMCs, B-cell-depleted T cells, or T cells were the source of the cDNA or gDNA that made up the material.

This CDR3 comprises 15 residues. Germline V lookup: CDR1 SGHTA, CDR2 FQGTGA. The ends were cut back, 1 base at V and 2 bases at J, with 10 bases in the middle. V is TRBV7-3 and J is TRBJ2-3; D may be TRBD1 (5 bases). The TCR sequence derives from a man in his 60s with acute or convalescent COVID-19. Material: peripheral blood. DNA for the CDR3: TGTGCCAGCAGCTTAATGGGGCAGGCCACAGATACGCAGTATTTT. Encoded protein: CASSLMGQATDTQYF.